This T cell receptor beta chain was recorded in a study of blood T cells in healthy people across ages. Overall study context: Researchers report that template switching captured about one barcoded beta molecule per two T cells. The study's findings and limits: A roughly linear age-dependent decrease characterized TCR beta diversity per million T cells.

As concerns this clonotype: Its antigen remains unknown.

The ends were cut back, 8 bases at V and 5 bases at J, with 25 bases in the middle. CDR1 MNHNY and CDR2 SVGAGI come from the germline V gene (reference sequence). This CDR3 spans 17 amino acids. Sample-barcoded 5' priming and a J-beta primer mix drove a second PCR of about 6 to 11 cycles. Samples each returned at least 3 million CDR3-containing paired-end reads. In TCRdb, the 5' RACE reads were re-called with MiXCR into one record per CDR3 protein. The sample has 1.8 million or so distinct CDR3 sequences, roughly two fifths seen once; the top ten hold roughly 24%. The donors, healthy Caucasians from Russia, were aged roughly 6 to 90.

Sequencing was done on a sample of blood. This clonotype originated in a human donor in good health. V and J are TRBV6-6 and TRBJ1-5, with D tentatively TRBD1 (6 bases). For the CDR3, the DNA is TGTGCCAGCTCCAGACGACCAGGGGTTGAGGGCTATCAGCCCCAGCATTTT. Translation: CASSRRPGVEGYQPQHF.